This TCR beta chain was captured in a study of shared T cell receptors in the human thymus. TCRdb's table, derived via immunoSEQ multiplex PCR, lists solely in-frame clones and lacks some. The sample consists of 63,000 or so clones, over 90% of them appearing once. This receptor was identified in a human donor. Sequenced sample: thymocytes.

The CDR3 spells CASSQDRDNAFGWPNEQFF. In DNA form, the CDR3 reads TGCGCCAGCAGCCAAGATCGGGACAACGCCTTCGGCTGGCCCAATGAGCAGTTCTTC. The V call is TRBV4-3, the J call TRBJ2-1; D possibly corresponds to TRBD1 (6 bases). Trimming cost V 0 bases and J 6 bases, with 24 bases left between them. The CDR3 length is 19 residues. The germline V gene encodes CDR1 LGHNA and CDR2 YSLEER.